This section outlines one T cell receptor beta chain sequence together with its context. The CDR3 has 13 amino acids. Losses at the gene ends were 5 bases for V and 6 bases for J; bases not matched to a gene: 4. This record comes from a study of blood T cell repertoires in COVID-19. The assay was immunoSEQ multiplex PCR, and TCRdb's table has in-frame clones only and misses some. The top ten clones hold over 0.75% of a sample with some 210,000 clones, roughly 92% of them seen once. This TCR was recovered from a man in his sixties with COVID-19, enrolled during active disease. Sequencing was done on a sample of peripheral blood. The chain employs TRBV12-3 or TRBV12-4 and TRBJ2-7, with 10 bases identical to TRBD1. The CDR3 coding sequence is TGTGCCAGCAGTGGACAGGGGGAACGCGAGCAGTACTTC. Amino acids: CASSGQGEREQYF.